These 29 T cell receptor beta chains share one sample of origin, sequenced in a study of T cell repertoires in cytomegalovirus infection. No cognate antigen is known for these TCRs. TCRdb reprocessed the reads with MiXCR, giving one entry per CDR3 protein. The table includes more than 250,000 distinct CDR3 sequences, more than 20% detected once. The sample in question was cultured PBMCs, obtained from culture after CMV antigen stimulation. These receptors all come from a human donor in good health (CMV status not recorded). Some clones in this sample may be carry-over from other donors' samples.

The table lists this clonotype with a few counts. This chain links TRBV7-2 with TRBJ1-4; TRBD1 is a possible D gene (6 bases). The CDR3 spans 14 residues. In germline, CDR1 is SGHTA, CDR2 FQGNSA. V was trimmed by 2 bases and J by 10 bases, leaving 14 bases between them. The CDR3 nucleotides are TGTGCCAGCAGCTTAACAGGGAGCGGGCGAAAACTGTTTTTT. It translates to CASSLTGSGRKLFF.

The V and J genes are TRBV19 and TRBJ1-3; the D gene is possibly TRBD1 (5 bases). V was clipped by 3 bases and J by 5 bases, with 14 bases between them. Germline V CDR1 and CDR2: LNHDA, SQIVND (reference sequence). The CDR3 is made up of 15 amino acids. The CDR3 DNA follows: TGTGCCAGTAGTATGGGGTCAATGGGACGAAACACCATATATTTT. Protein: CASSMGSMGRNTIYF.

This chain uses TRBV15 with TRBJ2-3, with D perhaps TRBD1 (6 bases). Germline CDR1 and CDR2: LNHNV and YYDKDF (reference sequence). V was trimmed by 7 bases and J by 0 bases, leaving 26 bases between them. This CDR3 is 19 amino acids long. CDR3 residues: CATMNSWDTITRSTDTQYF. CDR3 DNA sequence: TGTGCCACCATGAATTCTTGGGACACAATAACTCGCAGCACAGATACGCAGTATTTT.

This clonotype came up a few times. The chain is built from TRBV6-5 and TRBJ1-4; possible D gene TRBD1, 5 bases. V lost 2 bases to trimming and J lost 3 bases, with 10 bases between them. CDR1 and CDR2 from the germline V gene are MNHEY and SVGAGI. The CDR3 is 15 residues long. CDR3 protein: CASSYRQGPNEKLFF. The CDR3, as DNA: TGTGCCAGCAGTTACAGGCAGGGCCCTAATGAAAAACTGTTTTTT.

This chain joins TRBV11-3 and TRBJ1-1; D is undetermined. Germline lookup yields CDR1 SGHNT and CDR2 YENEEA. The V and J ends lost 5 bases and 5 bases respectively, with 12 bases between them. The CDR3 loop spans 13 amino acids. The CDR3 bases are TGTGCCAGCAGCCTGAACCCGGTGACTGAAGCTTTCTTT. Protein: CASSLNPVTEAFF. The full variable domain, its missing parts supplied by reference TRBV11-3 and TRBJ1-1, is EAGVVQSPRYKIIEKKQPVAFWCNPISGHNTLYWYLQNLGQGPELLIRYENEEAVDDSQLPKDRFSAERLKGVDSTLKIQPAELGDSAVYLCASSLNPVTEAFFGQGTRLTVV.

The rearrangement joins TRBV29-1 to TRBJ2-2; D ambiguous. Trimming cost V 2 bases and J 6 bases, with 13 bases left between them. Per the germline V gene, CDR1 is SQVTM and CDR2 is ANQGSEA. This CDR3 comprises 14 residues. The CDR3 sequence is CSVEPVGLAGELFF. CDR3 sequence (DNA): TGCAGCGTTGAACCGGTGGGGTTGGCCGGGGAGCTGTTTTTT.

The genes are TRBV11-2 and TRBJ2-1, with D perhaps matching TRBD1 or TRBD2 (5 bases each). Trimming removed 5 bases from V and 5 bases from J, with 19 bases in between. The germline CDR1 and CDR2 sequences are SGHAT and FQNNGV. The CDR3 extends over 16 amino acids. CDR3 region: CASSRYRDDANNEQFF. The CDR3 DNA is TGTGCCAGCAGCAGGTACCGGGACGACGCTAACAATGAGCAGTTCTTC.

The V and J genes are TRBV7-8 and TRBJ2-1; 11 nucleotides align to TRBD2. This CDR3 comprises 18 residues. From germline, CDR1 is SGHVS and CDR2 FQNEAQ. V shed 4 bases, J shed 5 bases, and the junction held 13 bases outside the gene matches. This chain's CDR3 is CASSSHILAGGSHNEQFF. CDR3 in DNA: TGTGCCAGCAGCTCCCACATCTTAGCGGGAGGGTCCCACAATGAGCAGTTCTTC.

The V and J genes are TRBV27 and TRBJ1-2, with TRBD1 matching over 8 bases. The CDR3 runs to 16 residues. Germline lookup yields CDR1 MNHEY and CDR2 SMNVEV (reference sequence). The junction had 6 bases not matched to a gene; V was cut back by 3 bases and J by 0 bases. The DNA for the CDR3 is TGTGCCAGCAGTTTCGGGACAGGTCCGACTAACTATGGCTACACCTTC. Amino acids: CASSFGTGPTNYGYTF.

The rearrangement links TRBV20-1 to TRBJ2-1, with TRBD2 matching over 9 bases. With V trimmed by 1 base and J by 8 bases, 15 bases remained unmatched. Germline V CDR1 and CDR2: DFQATT, SNEGSKA (reference sequence). The length of the CDR3 is 17 residues. Written as DNA, the CDR3 is TGCAGTGCTAGAGGACATAGCGGGAGAGAGGGACAATATGAGCAGTTCTTC. This encodes CSARGHSGREGQYEQFF.

V usage is TRBV7-2 and J usage is TRBJ2-5; D remains ambiguous. The CDR3 totals 12 residues. V lost 5 bases and J lost 9, with 13 bases in between. Germline V lookup: CDR1 SGHTA, CDR2 FQGNSA. CDR3 sequence: CASSLSKSSQYF. CDR3 DNA sequence: TGTGCCAGCAGCCTTTCCAAGTCGTCCCAGTACTTC. Variable domain in full (rest from reference TRBV7-2 and TRBJ2-5): GAGVSQSPSNKVTEKGKDVELRCDPISGHTALYWYRQSLGQGLEFLIYFQGNSAPDKSGLPSDRFSAERTGGSVSTLTIQRTQQEDSAVYLCASSLSKSSQYFGPGTRLLVL.

The chain combines TRBV24-1 with TRBJ2-2; TRBD1 agrees at 7 bases. V dropped 6 bases and J dropped 0; count of bases not matched to a gene: 3. Germline CDR1 is KGHDR and CDR2 is SFDVKD. The CDR3 runs to 15 residues. The CDR3: CATSSTGPNTGELFF. The DNA for the CDR3 is TGTGCCACCAGTTCGACAGGGCCGAACACCGGGGAGCTGTTTTTT.

This clonotype was seen a handful of times. The CDR3 DNA reads TGCTCCTTCGAGGGGGACCGCACAGATACGCAGTATTTT. This codes for CSFEGDRTDTQYF. This sequence joins TRBV20-1 and TRBJ2-3; possibly TRBD1 for D (6 bases). The CDR3 totals 13 residues. Germline V CDR1 and CDR2: DFQATT, SNEGSKA (reference sequence).

This clonotype was seen only a few times. The chain employs TRBV19 and TRBJ1-4, with D possibly TRBD1 on 5 matching bases. The V end lost 6 bases, the J end lost 0 bases, and 14 bases lay between the germline ends. CDR3 length: 16 residues. Germline CDR1 is LNHDA and CDR2 is SQIVND (reference sequence). CDR3 in DNA: TGTGCCAGTAGCCAAGCGGTGACAGCAACTAATGAAAAACTGTTTTTT. Its protein is CASSQAVTATNEKLFF. Using reference TRBV19 and TRBJ1-4 for the parts outside the CDR3, the full variable domain is DGGITQSPKYLFRKEGQNVTLSCEQNLNHDAMYWYRQDPGQGLRLIYYSQIVNDFQKGDIAEGYSVSREKKESFPLTVTSAQKNPTAFYLCASSQAVTATNEKLFFGSGTQLSVL.

This clonotype was seen many times. The J gene is TRBJ2-1, the V gene TRBV7-2; maybe TRBD2 (5 bases). The CDR3 totals 18 residues. Trimming left V 2 bases short and J 0 bases short, with 17 bases between. From germline, CDR1 is SGHTA and CDR2 FQGNSA. The CDR3 sequence is CASSLPVRDSDSYNEQFF. CDR3 DNA sequence: TGTGCCAGCAGCTTACCGGTTCGGGATTCTGACTCCTACAATGAGCAGTTCTTC.

This clonotype was seen only a few times. The chain joins TRBV7-9 to TRBJ2-3; 9 nucleotides match TRBD1. There are 15 residues in the CDR3. CDR1 is SEHNR and CDR2 is FQNEAQ in the germline V gene (reference sequence). V shed 5 bases, J shed 3 bases, and the junction held 6 bases outside the gene matches. This CDR3 is CASSPGQGRTDTQYF. CDR3 sequence (DNA): TGTGCCAGCAGCCCCGGACAGGGGAGGACAGATACGCAGTATTTT.

J is TRBJ1-1 and V is TRBV19; D not certain. Per the germline V gene, CDR1 is LNHDA and CDR2 is SQIVND (reference sequence). The CDR3 is 13 amino acids. Between the trimmed V and J ends, which lost 0 bases and 1 base, there was a span of 3 bases. CDR3 DNA: TGTGCCAGTAGTATAGACAGGAACACTGAAGCTTTCTTT. It encodes CASSIDRNTEAFF.

This chain connects TRBV12-3 or TRBV12-4 to TRBJ2-5, with 7 bases lining up with TRBD2. The CDR3 sequence is 15 residues long. J lost 2 bases, V lost 6 bases, and 9 bases had no gene match. The DNA of the CDR3 is TGTGCCAGCAGCATAAGCGGGACGCCTCAAGAGACCCAGTACTTC. Amino acid sequence: CASSISGTPQETQYF.

The chain carries TRBV2 and TRBJ2-1; the match to TRBD2 covers 9 bases. Germline V gene lookup returns CDR1 SNHLY and CDR2 FYNNEI. V gave up 2 bases and J gave up 5 bases; unmatched junction bases: 4. CDR3 length: 15 residues. The CDR3 sequence is CASSERASGNNEQFF. CDR3 nucleotides: TGTGCCAGCAGTGAAAGGGCTAGCGGGAACAATGAGCAGTTCTTC.

This chain's CDR3 is CASSPLGLAAYQETQYF. The CDR3 nucleotides read TGTGCCAGCAGTCCCCTCGGGCTAGCTGCTTACCAAGAGACCCAGTACTTC. The chain joins TRBV27 to TRBJ2-5; a possible D gene is TRBD2 (5 bases). V dropped 5 bases and J dropped 0 bases, with 19 bases sitting between them. This CDR3 region has 17 residues. Germline loops: CDR1 MNHEY, CDR2 SMNVEV (reference sequence).

The chain couples TRBV23-1 to TRBJ2-2; TRBD1 matches at 9 bases. TRBV23-1 is treated as an ORF (open reading frame) with a function not yet certain. This CDR3 is 20 amino acids long. V dropped 3 bases and J dropped 6; count of bases not matched to a gene: 20. The CDR3 protein is CASSHSDPGQGVSGSGELFF. CDR3 nucleotides: TGCGCCAGCAGTCATTCCGACCCGGGACAGGGTGTGAGTGGTTCCGGGGAGCTGTTTTTT.

This clonotype appeared many times. The rearrangement joins TRBV7-2 to TRBJ1-2, with D perhaps TRBD1 (6 bases). Trimming pared 6 bases from V and 7 bases from J, leaving 15 bases between. This CDR3 region has 13 residues. Germline V gene lookup returns CDR1 SGHTA and CDR2 FQGNSA. The CDR3 nucleotides read TGTGCCAGCAGATTGGACAGCGCAGGTGGCTACACCTTC. Protein: CASRLDSAGGYTF.

This clonotype turned up a few times. The V call is TRBV4-1, the J call TRBJ2-5, with D perhaps matching TRBD2 (5 bases). In germline, CDR1 is MGHRA, CDR2 YSYEKL. Deletions cut 0 bases from V and 4 bases from J, with 18 bases between. The CDR3 contains 17 residues. For the CDR3, the DNA is TGCGCCAGCAGCCAAGATGGAGGCAGGAAGGGTTTAGAGACCCAGTACTTC. Residues: CASSQDGGRKGLETQYF.

This clonotype has at least ten counts. The chain joins TRBV20-1 to TRBJ1-1; 7 positions agree with TRBD1. The CDR3 length is 14 residues. From germline, CDR1 is DFQATT and CDR2 SNEGSKA (reference sequence). Trimming cost V 6 bases and J 0 bases; bases outside gene matches: 7. CDR3 sequence: CSASRGSMNTEAFF. The CDR3 nucleotides read TGCAGTGCGAGCAGGGGGAGTATGAACACTGAAGCTTTCTTT.

Notes on this clonotype: At one end the junction does not follow the germline gene, possibly because of a read error. The gene calls are TRBV25-1 and TRBJ2-2, with unresolved D. CDR3 size: 16 residues. Germline CDR1 reads MGHDK; CDR2 reads SYGVNS. In DNA, the CDR3 is TGTGCCAGCTGTGATTTGACCGTAGAGAACACCGGGGAGCTGTTTTTT. It codes for CASCDLTVENTGELFF.

This chain links TRBV7-6 with TRBJ2-3, with D perhaps matching TRBD2 (5 bases). CDR1 and CDR2 (germline): SGHVS, FNYEAQ. V was pared by 3 bases and J by 4 bases, with 11 bases between. The CDR3 sequence is 14 residues long. CDR3 nucleotide sequence: TGTGCCAGCAGCTTTACCGTCGGGGCAGATACGCAGTATTTT. It specifies CASSFTVGADTQYF. Complete variable domain (other parts from reference TRBV7-6 and TRBJ2-3): GAGVSQSPRYKVTKRGQDVALRCDPISGHVSLYWYRQALGQGPEFLTYFNYEAQQDKSGLPNDRFSAERPEGSISTLTIQRTEQRDSAMYRCASSFTVGADTQYFGPGTRLTVL.

As regards this clonotype: With a much larger clone just one base away, this may be a read error. This chain uses TRBV5-6 with TRBJ2-3; no clear D. Germline CDR1 is SGHDT and CDR2 is YYEEEE. This CDR3 comprises 13 residues. The CDR3 reads CASSTRFTDTQNF. DNA for the CDR3: TGTGCCAGCAGCACCCGATTCACAGATACGCAGAATTTT. Supplemented by reference TRBV5-6 and TRBJ2-3, the full variable domain reads DAGVTQSPTHLIKTRGQQVTLRCSPKSGHDTVSWYQQALGQGPQFIFQYYEEEERQRGNFPDRFSGHQFPNYSSELNVNALLLGDSALYLCASSTRFTDTQNFGPGTRLTVL.

The V call is TRBV6-2 or TRBV6-3, the J call TRBJ2-7, with 7 bases identical to TRBD1. This CDR3 has 14 amino acids. Germline V gene data show CDR1 as MNHEY and CDR2 as SVGEGT. Trimming took 7 bases from V and 3 from J; bases not matched to a gene: 9. CDR3 residues: CASNRGQSIYEQYF. The DNA of the CDR3 is TGTGCCAGCAACCGGGGACAGTCAATCTACGAGCAGTACTTC.

The table lists this clonotype with a few counts. The gene calls are TRBV28 and TRBJ2-1; D not certain. Trimming pared 7 bases from V and 6 bases from J, leaving 19 bases between. Germline CDR1 reads MDHEN; CDR2 reads SYDVKM. The CDR3 is 15 residues long. The CDR3 nucleotides are TGTGCCAGCACCTCCCCTTACATTCGCGGCAATGAGCAGTTCTTC. It encodes CASTSPYIRGNEQFF.